The 18 T cell receptor beta chains below all came from one sample that was sequenced in a study of T-cell reconstitution after alpha-beta-depleted transplantation in children. For TCRbeta, the library was prepared with unique molecular identifiers. TCRdb reprocessed the PCR reads with MiXCR, giving one entry per CDR3 protein. The top ten hold roughly 5% of the sample, which has about 870,000 distinct CDR3 sequences, roughly 15% seen once. The sample was PBMCs, mostly from graft donor cells, taken 360 days after TCRalphabeta/CD19-depleted stem cell transplant. Receptors originate from a male patient younger than 18 who had a stem cell transplant for acute lymphoblastic leukemia, so the T cells may come from the graft donor.

The chain recombines TRBV20-1 with TRBJ2-7; D may be TRBD1 (9 bases). In germline, CDR1 is DFQATT, CDR2 SNEGSKA (reference sequence). The CDR3 has 20 amino acids. Trimming stripped 5 bases from V and 2 bases from J, with 34 bases between. This CDR3 is CSAPDRGNRLAGLRPYEQYF. CDR3 sequence (DNA): TGCAGTGCTCCGGACAGGGGCAACCGCCTAGCGGGTCTTCGTCCCTACGAGCAGTACTTC.

This chain uses TRBV27 with TRBJ1-5; 8 bases are a match to TRBD1. Germline CDR1 is MNHEY and CDR2 is SMNVEV (reference sequence). V was pared by 5 bases and J by 7 bases, with 4 bases of the junction left unmatched. This CDR3 has 13 amino acids. The CDR3 here is CASSGQGMQPQHF. For the CDR3, the DNA is TGTGCCAGCAGTGGACAGGGAATGCAGCCCCAGCATTTT.

V usage is TRBV29-1 and J usage is TRBJ2-7; D gene uncertain. V was clipped by 4 bases and J by 1 base, with 8 bases between them. Per germline, CDR1 SQVTM and CDR2 ANQGSEA. The CDR3 covers 12 residues. As DNA, the CDR3 is TGCAGCGTTGTTCCGAATTCCTACGAGCAGTACTTC. Translation gives CSVVPNSYEQYF.

The chain couples TRBV25-1 to TRBJ2-7; D unresolved. Trimming shortened V by 3 bases and J by 3 bases, and 12 bases separated the two germline ends. Per germline, CDR1 MGHDK and CDR2 SYGVNS. The CDR3 covers 14 residues. This CDR3 is CASSDLALGYEQYF. The DNA of the CDR3 is TGTGCCAGCAGTGATCTGGCTTTGGGCTACGAGCAGTACTTC.

This clonotype was observed at least ten times. This chain uses TRBV29-1 with TRBJ1-1; 8 bases match TRBD1. Germline CDR1 is SQVTM and CDR2 is ANQGSEA. CDR3 length: 13 amino acids. With 7 bases clipped from V and 3 bases from J, the junction kept 7 bases outside the gene matches. DNA for the CDR3: TGCAGCGCCGTGGACAGGGTGGACACTGAAGCTTTCTTT. Translation: CSAVDRVDTEAFF.

This clonotype was counted many times. The V and J genes are TRBV12-3 or TRBV12-4 and TRBJ2-7, with D perhaps TRBD2 (6 bases). The CDR3 sequence is 15 residues long. V was shortened by 8 bases and J by 4 bases, with 21 bases between the two germline ends. DNA for the CDR3: TGTGCCAGCTGCAAGAGTGGCGGGGTGGCGTACGAGCAGTACTTC. This gives the protein CASCKSGGVAYEQYF.

This clonotype was observed many times. V gene TRBV7-3 combines with J gene TRBJ2-7; tentative D call: TRBD2 (5 bases). V lost 1 base to trimming and J lost 3 bases, with 10 bases between them. Germline CDR1 SGHTA, CDR2 FQGTGA. The CDR3 is 14 amino acids. CDR3 nucleotides: TGTGCCAGCAGCTTAATTCCGGGATACTACGAGCAGTACTTC. It codes for CASSLIPGYYEQYF.

This clonotype was recorded at least ten times. The V call is TRBV27, the J call TRBJ2-1, with 9 bases fitting TRBD1. With V trimmed by 5 bases and J by 2 bases, 7 bases remained unmatched. The CDR3 consists of 16 residues. Germline V lookup: CDR1 MNHEY, CDR2 SMNVEV (reference sequence). CDR3 nucleotides: TGTGCCAGCAGTATTGGGTGGACAGGGGCCTACAATGAGCAGTTCTTC. This codes for CASSIGWTGAYNEQFF.

The chain links TRBV5-1 to TRBJ2-2; D uncertain. The CDR3 has 13 residues. Between the trimmed V and J ends, which lost 3 bases and 2 bases, there was a span of 5 bases. Germline loops: CDR1 SGHRS, CDR2 YFSETQ. Written as DNA, the CDR3 is TGCGCCAGCAGCTACATTAACACCGGGGAGCTGTTTTTT. It encodes CASSYINTGELFF.

This clonotype was counted between two and nine times. The chain couples TRBV20-1 to TRBJ2-7, with D possibly TRBD2 on 7 matching bases. Trimming shortened V by 5 bases and J by 4 bases, and 24 bases separated the two germline ends. The CDR3 runs to 16 residues. Germline CDR1 reads DFQATT; CDR2 reads SNEGSKA (reference sequence). The CDR3 protein is CSARHSKGGGVYEQYF. The CDR3 DNA reads as TGCAGTGCTCGCCACTCGAAGGGAGGGGGGGTATACGAGCAGTACTTC.

This clonotype has ten or more counts. The V and J genes are TRBV29-1 and TRBJ2-2; 9 bases match TRBD1. The CDR3 covers 12 residues. CDR1 is SQVTM and CDR2 is ANQGSEA in the germline V gene. V trimming: 7 bases; J trimming: 6 bases; junction bases outside the gene matches: 3. The CDR3 sequence: CSATGGSGELFF. In DNA form, the CDR3 reads TGCAGCGCAACAGGGGGCTCCGGGGAGCTGTTTTTT.

J is TRBJ1-1 and V is TRBV28; D remains ambiguous. Trimming cost V 2 bases and J 1 base, with 8 bases left between them. Germline-derived CDR1 and CDR2 are MDHEN and SYDVKM. CDR3 size: 14 residues. CDR3 amino acids: CASSLEDTNTEAFF. In nucleotides, the CDR3 is TGTGCCAGCAGTTTAGAGGATACGAACACTGAAGCTTTCTTT.

The table lists this clonotype with a count of one. The chain uses TRBV7-3 and TRBJ2-1; 9 bases are shared with TRBD2. With V trimmed by 5 bases and J by 2 bases, 4 bases remained unmatched. Looked up from germline, CDR1 is SGHTA and CDR2 is FQGTGA. This CDR3 contains 15 residues. DNA of the CDR3: TGTGCCAGCAGCCGACTAGCGGAGCCCTACAATGAGCAGTTCTTC. Translation: CASSRLAEPYNEQFF.

This clonotype was seen repeatedly, ten times or more. The rearrangement links TRBV9 to TRBJ2-1; the D gene is possibly TRBD1 (5 bases). Germline values: CDR1 SGDLS, CDR2 YYNGEE. The CDR3 covers 12 residues. V lost 3 bases and J 6 bases, leaving 7 bases between the germline ends. CDR3 DNA: TGTGCCAGCAGCGCAGACAGCAATGAGCAGTTCTTC. Amino acids: CASSADSNEQFF.

This clonotype came up a few times. V gene TRBV20-1 combines with J gene TRBJ2-1, with D perhaps given as TRBD1 or TRBD2 (5 bases each). Germline CDR1 and CDR2: DFQATT and SNEGSKA (reference sequence). V was clipped by 6 bases and J by 6 bases, with 18 bases between them. This CDR3 spans 14 amino acids. The CDR3 nucleotides read TGCAGTGCCCTTGGGGACCCCTCCCGCAATGAGCAGTTCTTC. Translation gives CSALGDPSRNEQFF.

This clonotype was counted between two and nine times. The chain links TRBV18 to TRBJ1-2; 7 nucleotides line up with TRBD1. Unmatched junction bases numbered 6, after V lost 5 bases and J lost 0 bases. CDR1 and CDR2 from the germline V gene are KGHSH and LQKENI. The CDR3 is 15 residues long. The CDR3 nucleotides read TGTGCCAGCTCATCGGACAGGAACCCTAACTATGGCTACACCTTC. This sequence encodes CASSSDRNPNYGYTF.

The sample holds a few counts of this clonotype. V is TRBV19 and J is TRBJ2-7; a possible D gene is TRBD1 (7 bases). Trimming cost V 6 bases and J 4 bases, with 16 bases left between them. Germline lookup yields CDR1 LNHDA and CDR2 SQIVND (reference sequence). The CDR3 has 14 amino acids. CDR3 nucleotide sequence: TGTGCCAGTAGCGAGAGGAGGGGGCTTTACGAGCAGTACTTC. Protein product: CASSERRGLYEQYF.

The chain combines TRBV6-2 or TRBV6-3 with TRBJ2-4; 10 positions agree with TRBD1. This CDR3 spans 20 amino acids. Per the germline V gene, CDR1 is MNHEY and CDR2 is SVGEGT. V lost 5 bases, J lost 2 bases, and 18 bases stayed unmatched. CDR3 sequence: CASSQTGTGEVVATKNIQYF. The CDR3, as DNA: TGTGCCAGCAGTCAGACCGGGACAGGGGAAGTGGTAGCGACCAAAAACATTCAGTACTTC.